This T cell receptor beta chain comes out of a study of PD-1 blockade in classical Hodgkin lymphoma. The table came from immunoSEQ multiplex PCR; TCRdb's copy has only in-frame clones and leaves some out. The data hold about 21,000 clones, with 90% to 95% observed a single time. Time point of the sample: newly diagnosed, previously untreated cHL patient sample. The comparison group had newly diagnosed, previously untreated classical Hodgkin lymphoma. The clonotype comes from a human donor with classical Hodgkin lymphoma. The sequenced sample consisted of peripheral blood mononuclear cells (PBMCs).

CDR3 residues: CASSRAPEPPEKLFF. The DNA for the CDR3 is TGTGCCAGCAGCCGGGCCCCGGAGCCACCCGAAAAACTGTTTTTT. The rearrangement joins TRBV5-6 to TRBJ1-4; D ambiguous. Germline CDR1 is SGHDT and CDR2 is YYEEEE. The CDR3 consists of 15 residues. Trimming took off 4 bases at V and 8 bases at J, with 18 bases between the two ends.